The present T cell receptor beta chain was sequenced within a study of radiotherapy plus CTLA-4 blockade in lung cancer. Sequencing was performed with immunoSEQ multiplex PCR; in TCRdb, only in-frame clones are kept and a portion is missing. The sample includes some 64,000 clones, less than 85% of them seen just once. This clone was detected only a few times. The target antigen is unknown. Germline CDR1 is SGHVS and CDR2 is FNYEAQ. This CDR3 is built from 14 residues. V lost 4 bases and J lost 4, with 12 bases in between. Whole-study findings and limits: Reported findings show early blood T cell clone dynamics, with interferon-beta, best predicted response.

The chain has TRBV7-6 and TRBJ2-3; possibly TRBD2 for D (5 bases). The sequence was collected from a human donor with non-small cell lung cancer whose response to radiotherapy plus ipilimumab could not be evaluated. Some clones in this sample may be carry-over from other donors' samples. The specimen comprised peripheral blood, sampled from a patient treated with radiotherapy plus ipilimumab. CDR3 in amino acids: CASSYTSNSDTQYF. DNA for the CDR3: TGTGCCAGCAGCTATACTAGTAACTCAGATACGCAGTATTTT.